Listed below are T cell receptor beta chains from one sample, sequenced in a study of blood T cell repertoires in COVID-19. Using immunoSEQ multiplex PCR, the repertoire was profiled, and TCRdb retains in-frame clones only, with some absent. The table shows 60,000 to 80,000 clones, with 75% to 90% occurring only once. Input material: peripheral blood. These TCRs come from an older woman with COVID-19, enrolled during active disease. Each CDR3 is given with its conserved first and last residue. The D gene is left open where the match is weak. Where a row states a size, it is once, few, many or the class of an expanded clone; other rows omit it.

d_call cdr3_length j_call v_call clone_size cdr3_aa cdr3_nt
. 12 TRBJ1-2 TRBV29-1 . CTYSRGDGGYTF TGCACTTACTCGCGGGGAGACGGGGGCTACACCTTC
. 13 TRBJ1-2 TRBV25-1 . CASSAGSLYGYTF TGTGCCAGCAGTGCTGGGAGTCTATATGGCTACACCTTC
. 15 TRBJ1-2 TRBV15 . CATSRDLGGGYGYTF TGTGCCACCAGCAGAGATCTGGGCGGGGGATATGGCTACACCTTC
. 18 TRBJ2-7 TRBV27 . CASSLLPGLGPDPLEQYF TGTGCCAGCAGTTTGCTGCCGGGGTTGGGTCCGGATCCCCTCGAGCAGTACTTC
. 15 TRBJ1-1 TRBV6-6 . CASSWDERAKSEAFF TGTGCCAGCAGTTGGGACGAGCGGGCCAAGAGTGAAGCTTTCTTT
. 14 TRBJ2-1 TRBV9 . CASSGARELHEQFF TGTGCCAGCAGCGGCGCTCGGGAGTTACATGAGCAGTTCTTC
TRBD1 15 TRBJ1-2 TRBV4-1 . CASSRLTGADYGYTF TGCGCCAGCAGCCGGCTGACAGGGGCAGACTATGGCTACACCTTC
TRBD1 15 TRBJ1-1 TRBV19 . CASRDRGVANTEAFF TGTGCCAGTAGGGACAGGGGGGTCGCGAACACTGAAGCTTTCTTT
TRBD1 16 TRBJ1-3 TRBV6-2/TRBV6-3 . CASSPDRAKPGNTIYF TGTGCCAGCAGTCCCGACAGGGCCAAGCCTGGAAACACCATATATTTT
TRBD1 17 TRBJ2-2 TRBV27 . CASTSILDRLNTGELFF TGTGCCAGCACCTCTATCCTGGACAGGTTGAACACCGGGGAGCTGTTTTTT
TRBD1 15 TRBJ1-1 TRBV11-3 . CASSPRTGANTEAFF TGTGCCAGCAGCCCTCGGACAGGGGCGAACACTGAAGCTTTCTTT
TRBD1 13 TRBJ1-1 TRBV7-2 . CASSQGGGTEAFF TGTGCCAGCAGCCAAGGGGGCGGCACTGAAGCTTTCTTT
. 14 TRBJ1-4 TRBV19 . CASSIGGGNEKLFF TGTGCCAGTAGTATCGGTGGGGGGAATGAAAAACTGTTTTTT
TRBD1 14 TRBJ1-1 TRBV10-3 . CAISEEGAMTEAFF TGTGCCATCAGTGAAGAGGGGGCGATGACTGAAGCTTTCTTT
. 14 TRBJ1-2 TRBV27 . CASSRMQGNYGYTF TGTGCCAGCAGCCGTATGCAGGGCAACTATGGCTACACCTTC
. 14 TRBJ1-1 TRBV5-4 . CASSLAGVYTEAFF TGTGCCAGCAGCTTGGCAGGGGTCTACACTGAAGCTTTCTTT
. 17 TRBJ2-1 TRBV21-1 . CASSNGTGSGRNNEQFF TGTGCCAGCAGCAATGGGACCGGAAGCGGGAGAAACAATGAGCAGTTCTTC
. 13 TRBJ1-2 TRBV12-3/TRBV12-4 . CASSLITGYGYTF TGTGCCAGCAGTTTGATTACGGGCTATGGCTACACCTTC
. 16 TRBJ1-1 TRBV3-1/TRBV3-2 . CASSQIFRAGATEAFF TGTGCCAGCAGCCAAATCTTCCGGGCGGGCGCAACTGAAGCTTTCTTT
. 14 TRBJ1-5 TRBV6-5 . CASSSGTRNQPQHF TGTGCCAGCAGTTCCGGGACACGGAATCAGCCCCAGCATTTT
TRBD1 16 TRBJ1-1 TRBV20-1 . CSASGPGQGMITEAFF TGCAGTGCTAGTGGTCCGGGACAGGGGATGATCACTGAAGCTTTCTTT
. 15 TRBJ2-1 TRBV9 . CASSVDEGSTRGVFF TGTGCCAGCAGCGTAGACGAGGGAAGTACTCGGGGAGTGTTCTTC
. 14 TRBJ2-7 TRBV4-3 . CASSQFEGRGEQYF TGCGCCAGCAGCCAATTTGAGGGCCGCGGTGAGCAGTACTTC
TRBD1 14 TRBJ2-5 TRBV30 . CAWSQGQVQETQYF TGTGCCTGGAGCCAAGGACAGGTCCAAGAGACCCAGTACTTC
TRBD1 15 TRBJ2-7 TRBV5-6 . CASSLAGQGGWEQYF TGTGCCAGCAGCTTGGCAGGACAGGGTGGTTGGGAGCAGTACTTC
TRBD1 16 TRBJ1-2 TRBV13 . CASSDLPGQGPGGYTF TGTGCCAGCAGCGACCTCCCGGGACAGGGCCCTGGGGGCTACACCTTC
TRBD2 16 TRBJ2-2 TRBV18 . CASSTGLAGPTGELFF TGTGCCAGCTCAACCGGACTAGCGGGACCGACCGGGGAGCTGTTTTTT
. 11 TRBJ2-3 TRBV7-9 . CASERQDTQYF TGTGCCAGCGAGCGGCAAGATACGCAGTATTTT
. 15 TRBJ2-7 TRBV5-5 . CASSLRGIDSYEQYF TGTGCCAGCAGCTTGCGAGGGATAGATTCGTACGAGCAGTACTTC
TRBD1 15 TRBJ2-7 TRBV3-1/TRBV3-2 . CASTIKGTGDHEQYF TGTGCCAGCACCATTAAGGGGACAGGGGACCACGAGCAGTACTTC
TRBD1 15 TRBJ1-2 TRBV7-9 . CASSWGTGEDYGYTF TGTGCCAGCAGCTGGGGGACAGGGGAGGACTATGGCTACACCTTC
TRBD2 15 TRBJ2-1 TRBV19 . CASTGREGRYNEQFF TGTGCCAGTACGGGGCGGGAGGGCCGATACAATGAGCAGTTCTTC
. 15 TRBJ2-1 TRBV2 . CASRAGASAYNEQFF TGTGCCAGCAGGGCCGGGGCTAGCGCCTACAATGAGCAGTTCTTC
. 14 TRBJ1-5 TRBV6-2/TRBV6-3 . CASSYGQGNQPQHF TGTGCCAGCAGTTACGGGCAGGGCAATCAGCCCCAGCATTTT
. 12 TRBJ1-6 TRBV30 . CAWSVLARPLHF TGTGCCTGGAGTGTACTAGCGCGACCCCTCCACTTT
. 14 TRBJ1-3 TRBV28 . CASSFSGSGNTIYF TGTGCCAGCAGTTTCTCAGGGTCTGGAAACACCATATATTTT
. 15 TRBJ2-7 TRBV11-2 few CASSLDFDRTHEQYF TGTGCCAGCAGCTTAGATTTCGACAGGACCCACGAGCAGTACTTC
TRBD2 16 TRBJ2-1 TRBV6-4 . CASSPSGLAGKGEQFF TGTGCCAGCAGTCCCTCTGGACTAGCGGGAAAGGGTGAGCAGTTCTTC
TRBD1 14 TRBJ1-5 TRBV18 . CASSPRTGDRPQHF TGTGCCAGCTCACCAAGGACAGGGGATCGACCCCAGCATTTT
. 16 TRBJ2-5 TRBV11-2 . CASSPRIGDMAETQYF TGTGCCAGCAGCCCGCGAATCGGGGACATGGCGGAGACCCAGTACTTC
TRBD1 15 TRBJ1-4 TRBV5-1 . CASSLRQGGNEKLFF TGCGCCAGCAGCTTGAGACAGGGAGGAAATGAAAAACTGTTTTTT